Here is one TCR beta chain with its context. The repertoire was sequenced with immunoSEQ multiplex PCR; TCRdb's copy has only in-frame clones and lacks some. The sample contains around 150,000 clones, around nine tenths of which appear only once. The source of the sample is a study of cytomegalovirus exposure and HLA in healthy donors. The sequenced sample was PBMCs. The TCR was taken from a man between 18 and 29 years old in good health and CMV-seronegative.

In nucleotides, the CDR3 is TGTGCCAGCAGTTACGCTGCGGGAGTACGCGAGCAGTACTTC. This gives the protein CASSYAAGVREQYF. The chain carries TRBV6-5 and TRBJ2-7, with 7 bases aligning to TRBD2. J lost 6 bases, V lost 2 bases, and 7 bases had no gene match. Germline CDR1 reads MNHEY; CDR2 reads SVGAGI. This CDR3 has 14 amino acids.